This TCR beta chain came from a study of early T cells in non-severe SARS-CoV-2 infection. cDNA molecules, individually, were tagged with unique molecular identifiers. In TCRdb, the 5' RACE reads were re-called with MiXCR into one record per CDR3 protein. There are tens of thousands of distinct CDR3 sequences in the sample; 5.3% occur only once, and approximately 12% lies in the top ten. This receptor was identified in an adult who was a healthcare worker with PCR-confirmed SARS-CoV-2 infection or an uninfected control (not recorded which). The sample taken for sequencing was whole blood.

The CDR3, as DNA: TGTGCCACCAGCAGAGCCGGCCTGAATAATGAAAAACTGTTTTTT. Amino acid sequence: CATSRAGLNNEKLFF. This chain uses TRBV15 with TRBJ1-4; D gene unclear. V lost 1 base to trimming and J lost 4 bases, with 10 bases between them. Germline loops: CDR1 LNHNV, CDR2 YYDKDF (reference sequence). This CDR3 region has 15 residues. The whole variable domain, filled in from reference TRBV15 and TRBJ1-4, reads DAMVIQNPRYQVTQFGKPVTLSCSQTLNHNVMYWYQQKSSQAPKLLFHYYDKDFNNEADTPDNFQSRRPNTSFCFLDIRSPGLGDTAMYLCATSRAGLNNEKLFFGSGTQLSVL.